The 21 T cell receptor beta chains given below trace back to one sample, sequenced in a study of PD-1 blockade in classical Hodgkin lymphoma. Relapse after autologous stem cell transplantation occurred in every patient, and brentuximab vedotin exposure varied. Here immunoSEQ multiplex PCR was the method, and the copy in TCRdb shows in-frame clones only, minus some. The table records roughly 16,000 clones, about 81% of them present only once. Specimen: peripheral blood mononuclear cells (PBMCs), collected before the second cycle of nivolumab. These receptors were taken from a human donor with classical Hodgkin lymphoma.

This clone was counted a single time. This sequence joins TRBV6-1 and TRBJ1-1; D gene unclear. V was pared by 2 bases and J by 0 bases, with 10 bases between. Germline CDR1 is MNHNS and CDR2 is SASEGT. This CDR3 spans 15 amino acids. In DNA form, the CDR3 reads TGTGCCAGCAGTGAATCGTACAACATGAACACTGAAGCTTTCTTT. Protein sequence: CASSESYNMNTEAFF.

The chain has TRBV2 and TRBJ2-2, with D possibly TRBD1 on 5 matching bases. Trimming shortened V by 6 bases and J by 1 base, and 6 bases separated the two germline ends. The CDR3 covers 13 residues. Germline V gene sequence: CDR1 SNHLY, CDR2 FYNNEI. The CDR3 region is CASSQGNTGELFF. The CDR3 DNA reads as TGTGCCAGCAGCCAGGGGAACACCGGGGAGCTGTTTTTT.

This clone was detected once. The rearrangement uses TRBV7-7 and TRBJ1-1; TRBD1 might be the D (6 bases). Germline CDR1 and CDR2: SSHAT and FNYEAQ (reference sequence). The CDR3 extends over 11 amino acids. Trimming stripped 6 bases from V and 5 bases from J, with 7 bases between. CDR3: CASRGATEAFF. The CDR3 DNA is TGTGCCAGCAGGGGGGCAACTGAAGCTTTCTTT.

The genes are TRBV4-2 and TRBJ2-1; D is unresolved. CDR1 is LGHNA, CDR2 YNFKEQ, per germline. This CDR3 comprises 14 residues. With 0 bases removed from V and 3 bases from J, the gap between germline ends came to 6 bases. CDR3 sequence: CASSQDYSYNEQFF. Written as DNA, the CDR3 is TGTGCCAGCAGCCAAGATTACAGCTACAATGAGCAGTTCTTC.

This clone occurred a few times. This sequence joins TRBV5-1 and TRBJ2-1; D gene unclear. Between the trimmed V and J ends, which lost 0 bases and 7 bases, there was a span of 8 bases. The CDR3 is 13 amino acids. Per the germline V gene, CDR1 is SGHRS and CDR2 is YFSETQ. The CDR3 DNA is TGCGCCAGCAGCTTGGATATTAATAATGAGCAGTTCTTC. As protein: CASSLDINNEQFF.

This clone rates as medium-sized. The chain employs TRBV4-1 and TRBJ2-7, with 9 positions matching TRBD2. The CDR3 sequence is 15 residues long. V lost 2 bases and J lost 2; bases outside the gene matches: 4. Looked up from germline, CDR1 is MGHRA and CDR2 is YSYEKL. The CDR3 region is CASSQNSGGTYEQYF. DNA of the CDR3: TGCGCCAGCAGCCAAAATAGCGGGGGTACCTACGAGCAGTACTTC.

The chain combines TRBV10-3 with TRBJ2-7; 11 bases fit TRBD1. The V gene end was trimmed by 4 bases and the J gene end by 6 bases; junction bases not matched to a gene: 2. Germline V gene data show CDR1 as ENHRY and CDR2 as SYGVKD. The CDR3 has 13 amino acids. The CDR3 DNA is TGTGCCATCAGTGCCGGGACAGGGGGCGAGCAGTACTTC. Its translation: CAISAGTGGEQYF.

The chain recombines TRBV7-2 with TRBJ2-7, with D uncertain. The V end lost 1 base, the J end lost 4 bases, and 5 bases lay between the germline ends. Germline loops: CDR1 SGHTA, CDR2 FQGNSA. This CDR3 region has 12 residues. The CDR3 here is CASSLVLYEQYF. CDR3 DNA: TGTGCCAGCAGCTTAGTTCTTTACGAGCAGTACTTC.

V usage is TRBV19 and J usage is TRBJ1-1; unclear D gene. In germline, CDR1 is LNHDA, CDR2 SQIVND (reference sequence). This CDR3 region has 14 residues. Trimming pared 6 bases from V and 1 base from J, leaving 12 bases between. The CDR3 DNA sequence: TGTGCCAGTAGGGCGCGGTGGGAGAACACTGAAGCTTTCTTT. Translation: CASRARWENTEAFF.

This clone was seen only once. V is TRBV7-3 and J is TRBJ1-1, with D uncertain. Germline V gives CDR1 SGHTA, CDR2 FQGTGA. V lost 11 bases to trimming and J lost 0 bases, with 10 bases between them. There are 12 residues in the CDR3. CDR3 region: CADWRLNTEAFF. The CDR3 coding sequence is TGTGCCGACTGGCGGCTGAACACTGAAGCTTTCTTT.

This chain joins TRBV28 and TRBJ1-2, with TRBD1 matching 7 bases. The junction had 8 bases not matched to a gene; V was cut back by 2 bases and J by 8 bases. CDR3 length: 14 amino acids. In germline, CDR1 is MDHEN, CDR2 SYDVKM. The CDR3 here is CASSLAGGRRGYTF. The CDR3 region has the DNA TGTGCCAGCAGTTTAGCAGGGGGGAGGAGGGGCTACACCTTC.

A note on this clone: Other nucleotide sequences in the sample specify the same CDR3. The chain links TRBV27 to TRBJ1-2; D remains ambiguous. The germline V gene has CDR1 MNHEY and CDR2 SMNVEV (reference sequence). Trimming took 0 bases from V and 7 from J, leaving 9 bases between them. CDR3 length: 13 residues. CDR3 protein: CASSLSTGGGYTF. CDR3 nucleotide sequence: TGTGCCAGCAGTTTATCGACCGGCGGTGGCTACACCTTC.

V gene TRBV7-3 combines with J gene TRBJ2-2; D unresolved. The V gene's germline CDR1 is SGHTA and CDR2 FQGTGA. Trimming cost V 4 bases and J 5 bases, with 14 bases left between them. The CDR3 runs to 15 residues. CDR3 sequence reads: CASSSSVESTGELFF. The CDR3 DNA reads TGTGCCAGCAGCTCGTCCGTGGAGTCTACCGGGGAGCTGTTTTTT.

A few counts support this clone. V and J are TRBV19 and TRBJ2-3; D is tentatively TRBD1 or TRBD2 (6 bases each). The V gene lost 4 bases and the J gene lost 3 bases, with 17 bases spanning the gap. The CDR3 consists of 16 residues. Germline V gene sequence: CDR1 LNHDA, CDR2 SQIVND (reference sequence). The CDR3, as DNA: TGTGCCAGTAGTAGTGGGGTGGCGGGGACAACAGATACGCAGTATTTT. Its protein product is CASSSGVAGTTDTQYF. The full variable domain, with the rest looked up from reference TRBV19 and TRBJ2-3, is DGGITQSPKYLFRKEGQNVTLSCEQNLNHDAMYWYRQDPGQGLRLIYYSQIVNDFQKGDIAEGYSVSREKKESFPLTVTSAQKNPTAFYLCASSSGVAGTTDTQYFGPGTRLTVL.

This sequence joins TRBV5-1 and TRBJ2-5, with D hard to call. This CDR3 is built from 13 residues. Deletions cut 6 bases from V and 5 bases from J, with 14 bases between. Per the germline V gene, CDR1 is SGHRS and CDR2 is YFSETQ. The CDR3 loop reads CASNPDGGETQYF. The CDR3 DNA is TGCGCCAGCAACCCTGACGGTGGGGAGACCCAGTACTTC.

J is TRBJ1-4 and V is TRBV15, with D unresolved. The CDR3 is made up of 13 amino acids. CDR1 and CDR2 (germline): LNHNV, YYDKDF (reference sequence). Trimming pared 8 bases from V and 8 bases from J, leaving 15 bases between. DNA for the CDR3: TGTGCCACCTCCATTTTATTCGAGGAAAAACTGTTTTTT. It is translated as CATSILFEEKLFF.

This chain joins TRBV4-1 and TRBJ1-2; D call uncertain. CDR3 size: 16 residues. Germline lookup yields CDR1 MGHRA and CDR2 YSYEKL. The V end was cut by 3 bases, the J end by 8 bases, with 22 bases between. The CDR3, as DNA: TGCGCCAGCAGCCACCAAAACCTCGTCCATCGGGAAGGCTACACCTTC. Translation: CASSHQNLVHREGYTF.

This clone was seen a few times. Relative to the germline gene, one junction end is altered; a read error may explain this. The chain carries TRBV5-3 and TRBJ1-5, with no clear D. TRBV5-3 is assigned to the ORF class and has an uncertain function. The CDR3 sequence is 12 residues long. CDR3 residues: CASSLSLQPQHF. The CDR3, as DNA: TGTGCCAGCAGCTTATCCCTTCAACCCCAGCATTTT.

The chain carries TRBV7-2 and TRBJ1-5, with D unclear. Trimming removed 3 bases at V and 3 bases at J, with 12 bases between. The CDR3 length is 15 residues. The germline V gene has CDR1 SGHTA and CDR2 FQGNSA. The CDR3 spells CASSLSGDFNQPQHF. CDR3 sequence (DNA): TGTGCCAGCAGCTTGTCAGGCGACTTCAATCAGCCCCAGCATTTT.

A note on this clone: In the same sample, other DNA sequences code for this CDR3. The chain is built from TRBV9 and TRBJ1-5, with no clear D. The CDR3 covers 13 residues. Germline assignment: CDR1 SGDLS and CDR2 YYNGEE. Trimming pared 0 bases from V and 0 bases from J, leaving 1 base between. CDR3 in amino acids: CASSVGSNQPQHF. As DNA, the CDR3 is TGTGCCAGCAGCGTAGGTAGCAATCAGCCCCAGCATTTT.

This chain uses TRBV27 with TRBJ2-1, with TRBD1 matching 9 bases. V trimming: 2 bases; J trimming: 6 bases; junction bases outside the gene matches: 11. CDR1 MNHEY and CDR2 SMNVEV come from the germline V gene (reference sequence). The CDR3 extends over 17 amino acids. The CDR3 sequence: CASSLGYRGRTVNEQFF. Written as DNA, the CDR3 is TGTGCCAGCAGTTTAGGGTACAGGGGGCGAACGGTCAATGAGCAGTTCTTC.